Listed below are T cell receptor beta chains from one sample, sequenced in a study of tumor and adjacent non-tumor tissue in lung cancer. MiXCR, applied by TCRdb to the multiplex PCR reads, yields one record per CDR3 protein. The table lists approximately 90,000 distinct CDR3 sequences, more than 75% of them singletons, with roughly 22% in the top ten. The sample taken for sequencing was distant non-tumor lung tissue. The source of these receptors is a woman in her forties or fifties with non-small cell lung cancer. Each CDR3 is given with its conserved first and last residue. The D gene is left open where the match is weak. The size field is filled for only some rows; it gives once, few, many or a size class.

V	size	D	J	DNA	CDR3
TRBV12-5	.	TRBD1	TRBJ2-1	TGTACTAGTGGTTCGCCCTCAGGGGGTAGAAACAATGAGCACTTCTTC	CTSGSPSGGRNNEHFF
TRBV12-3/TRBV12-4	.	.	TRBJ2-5	TGTGTTAGCAGGGGCAACCAAGAGACCCAGTACTTC	CVSRGNQETQYF
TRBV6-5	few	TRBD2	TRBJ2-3	TGTGCCAGCAGTTACTCGCGGGAGAGTAGGCAGTATTTT	CASSYSRESRQYF
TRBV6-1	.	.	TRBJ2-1	TGTGCCAGCGTCCAGGTTACAGGCAATCAACTCGACAATGAGCAGTTCTTC	CASVQVTGNQLDNEQFF
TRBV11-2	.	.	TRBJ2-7	TGTACCAGCAGCATGGAGAGTACCACCTATGAGCAGTACTTC	CTSSMESTTYEQYF
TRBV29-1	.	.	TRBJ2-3	TGCAGTATAGGGTCAGAGAAAACAGATACACAGTATTTT	CSIGSEKTDTQYF
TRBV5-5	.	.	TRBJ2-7	TGTGCCAGCAGGTTCTCCATCTTCGACGGAGCCTACGGGCAGTACTTC	CASRFSIFDGAYGQYF
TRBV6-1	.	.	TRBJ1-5	TGTGCCAGCAGTGTCCCCGCGGGAGGGCCAGATACGCAGCATTTT	CASSVPAGGPDTQHF
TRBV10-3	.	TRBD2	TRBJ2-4	TGTGTCATCAGTGAGTTAGCGGGGTCCGCCAAAAACATTCAGTACTTC	CVISELAGSAKNIQYF
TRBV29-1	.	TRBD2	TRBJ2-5	TGCAGCGTTGAAGTGGGGGGGGTGGCCCAGTATTTC	CSVEVGGVAQYF
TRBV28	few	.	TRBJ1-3	TGTGCCAGCAGTTCCGGGACGGGCTCTGGAAACATCATATATTTC	CASSSGTGSGNIIYF
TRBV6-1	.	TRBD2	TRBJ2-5	TGTATCAGCTGTAGCGGGAGCGAGGAGACCCAGTACTTC	CISCSGSEETQYF
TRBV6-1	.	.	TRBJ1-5	TGTGCCAGCAGTTTTGTGGGGGGCCTTAACATTCAGCCCCAGCATTTT	CASSFVGGLNIQPQHF
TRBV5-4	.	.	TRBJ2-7	TGTGACAGCAGCTTGGGCAGTGACAGCTCCTACGAGCAGTACTTC	CDSSLGSDSSYEQYF
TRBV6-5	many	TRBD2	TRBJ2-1	TGTGCCAGCAGTTATACGGCGGGAGGGGGAAATGAGCAGTTCTTC	CASSYTAGGGNEQFF
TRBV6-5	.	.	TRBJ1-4	TGTGACAGCAACCATCTTAATCCAGGGGACTCTAATGAAAAACTGTTTTTT	CDSNHLNPGDSNEKLFF
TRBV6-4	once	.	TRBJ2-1	TGTGCCAGCAGAGTAAGGACATGGAGCTATGAGCAGTTCTTC	CASRVRTWSYEQFF
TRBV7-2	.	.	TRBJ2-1	TGTGCCAGCAGCTTAGCGGGTCTCCCCGGCGGTGGGCAGTTCTTC	CASSLAGLPGGGQFF
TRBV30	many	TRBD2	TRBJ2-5	TGTGCCTGGAGTGTACCTGGGGGGGCCCAGTACTTC	CAWSVPGGAQYF
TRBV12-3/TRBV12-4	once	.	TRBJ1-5	TGTGCCAACAGTTTAAGGGAAGACAATCAGCATCAGCATTTC	CANSLREDNQHQHF
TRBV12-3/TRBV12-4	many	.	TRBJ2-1	TGTGCCAGCAGTGAGACCACATGGAATGAGCAGTTCTTC	CASSETTWNEQFF
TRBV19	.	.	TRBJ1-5	TGTGCCAGTAGTATCTGGGGCACCAGCGATCAGCCCCAGCATTTT	CASSIWGTSDQPQHF
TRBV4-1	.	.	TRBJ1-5	TGCGCCAGCAGTCAGCAGGAATACAATCAGCACCAGCATTTT	CASSQQEYNQHQHF
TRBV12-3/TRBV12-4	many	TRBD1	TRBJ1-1	TGTGCCAGCAGTTTGCGGGACAGGGGTGACACTGAAGCTTTCTTT	CASSLRDRGDTEAFF
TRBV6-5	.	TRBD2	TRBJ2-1	TGTGCCAACAGCCCCCCGACTTGCGGGAGCTCCCATGAGCAGTTCTTC	CANSPPTCGSSHEQFF
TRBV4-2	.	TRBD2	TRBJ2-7	TGTGCCAGCAGCCAAGCCGGGACTAGGGCCACTTACGAGCAGTACTTC	CASSQAGTRATYEQYF
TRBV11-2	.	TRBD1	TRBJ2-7	TGTGCCAGCAGCCCCTGGACAGGAGGAGCTCGCGAACAGTGCTTC	CASSPWTGGAREQCF
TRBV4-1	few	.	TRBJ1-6	TGCGCCAGCAGCCTAGGGGAGGGGTGGTCACCCCTCCACTTT	CASSLGEGWSPLHF
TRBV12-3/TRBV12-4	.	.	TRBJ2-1	TGTGCCAGCTTCCCCGGGACGGGCCACAATGAGCAGTTCTTC	CASFPGTGHNEQFF
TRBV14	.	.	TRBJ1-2	TGTGGCAGCACCCCACCAGCCGGGCCCTTGGAAGGCTACACCTTC	CGSTPPAGPLEGYTF
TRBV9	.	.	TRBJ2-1	TGTGCCAGCAGCGTACGCACTAATTCCCTAGATGGGGATGACAATGAGCAGTTCTTC	CASSVRTNSLDGDDNEQFF
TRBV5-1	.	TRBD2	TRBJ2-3	TGCGCCAGCAGCCCGGCAGGGAGGGTCACAGATACGCAGTATTTT	CASSPAGRVTDTQYF
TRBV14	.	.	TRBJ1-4	TGTACCAGCAGCCATGACCACGCAGAGAGAAAACTGTTTTTT	CTSSHDHAERKLFF
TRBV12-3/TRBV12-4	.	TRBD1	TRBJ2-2	TGTGCAGGCAGTTTAGGGACAGGGACAAAAACCGGGGAGCTGTTTTTT	CAGSLGTGTKTGELFF
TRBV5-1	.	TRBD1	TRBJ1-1	TGCGCCAGCAGCGTTAGCACAGGGGCTGAAGCTTTCTTT	CASSVSTGAEAFF
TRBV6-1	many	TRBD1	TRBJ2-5	TGTGCCAGCAGTCGGACAGGGGGTATCCTAGCAAGGGATGAGACCCAGTACTTC	CASSRTGGILARDETQYF
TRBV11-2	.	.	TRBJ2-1	TGTATCAGCAGCTTAGATCACGGCGGTTGGTATGAGCAGTTCTTC	CISSLDHGGWYEQFF
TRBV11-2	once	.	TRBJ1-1	TGTGCCAGCAACTTGAACACTGAGGCTTTCTTT	CASNLNTEAFF
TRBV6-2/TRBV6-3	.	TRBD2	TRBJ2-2	TGTGCCAGCAGGGACCCGGGGCTAGCGGAAGCTTCGAACACCGGGGAGCTGTTTTTT	CASRDPGLAEASNTGELFF
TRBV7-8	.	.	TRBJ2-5	TGTGCCAGGAGCTTAGGTTTGGGCATTCCGGAAGAGACCCAGTACTTC	CARSLGLGIPEETQYF
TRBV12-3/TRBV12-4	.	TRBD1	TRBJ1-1	TGTGCAAGCACCCAGGACAGGCACACTGAAGCTTTCTTT	CASTQDRHTEAFF
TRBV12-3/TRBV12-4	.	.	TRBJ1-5	TGTGTCAGCTCCCTTGAGCCCAACCAGCCCCAGCATTTT	CVSSLEPNQPQHF
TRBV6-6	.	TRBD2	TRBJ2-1	TGTGCCAGCAGAACCTGGAGCCTAGCGGGAAACAATGAGCAATTCTTC	CASRTWSLAGNNEQFF
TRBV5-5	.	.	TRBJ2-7	TGTGTCAGCAGCCCCGCCCGGGGAGCCACCTACGGGCAGTACTTC	CVSSPARGATYGQYF
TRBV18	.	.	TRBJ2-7	TGTGCCAGCTCACCACCGAGGGGGGAGGGCATCTACGAGCAGTACTTC	CASSPPRGEGIYEQYF
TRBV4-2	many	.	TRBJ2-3	TGTGCCAGCAGCCACCAGGGTGATACGCAGTATTTT	CASSHQGDTQYF
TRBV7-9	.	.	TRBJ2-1	TGTGCCAGCACCTCCACCAACGGGGATGAGCAGTTCTTC	CASTSTNGDEQFF
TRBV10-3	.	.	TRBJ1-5	TGTCTCATCAGTGTAGAGGATGGCAATCAGCCCCAGCATTTT	CLISVEDGNQPQHF
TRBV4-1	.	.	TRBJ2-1	TGCACCAGCAGCCAACCTGGCGGGATTGGCACCTACAATGAGCAGTTCTTC	CTSSQPGGIGTYNEQFF